Here is one TCR beta chain with its context. Its antigen is not known. The data derive from a study of T-cell memory formation after mild COVID-19. Across the whole study: Among the donors, TCR clusters were largely specific to each donor.

Notes on the study in general: Day 15 to 85 contracting clones showed balanced CD4/CD8; day 15 to 37 expanders favored CD4+.

Via MiXCR, TCRdb re-called the 5' RACE reads, giving one row per CDR3 protein. This sample has roughly 200,000 distinct CDR3 sequences, with roughly 17% found just once. The CDR3 length is 12 residues. V lost 7 bases to trimming and J lost 7 bases, with 11 bases between them. The germline CDR1 and CDR2 sequences are SNHLY and FYNNEI. The sequence was collected from an adult woman who had mild COVID-19 (a few samples of this study predate the infection). Cell type and time point are not known. V usage is TRBV2 and J usage is TRBJ2-1; tentative D call: TRBD2 (7 bases). What was sequenced was PBMCs or a T cell subset sorted from them (not recorded which). The DNA for the CDR3 is TGTGCCAGCAACAGGGAGGGAAATGAGCAGTTCTTC. Protein: CASNREGNEQFF.